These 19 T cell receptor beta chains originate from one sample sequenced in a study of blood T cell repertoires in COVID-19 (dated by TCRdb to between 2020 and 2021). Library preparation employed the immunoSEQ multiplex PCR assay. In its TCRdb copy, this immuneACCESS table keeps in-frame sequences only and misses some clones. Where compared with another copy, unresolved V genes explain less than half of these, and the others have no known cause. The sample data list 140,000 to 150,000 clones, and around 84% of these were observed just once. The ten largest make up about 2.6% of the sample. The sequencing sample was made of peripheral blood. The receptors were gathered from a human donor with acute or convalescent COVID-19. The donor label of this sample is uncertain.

Written as DNA, the CDR3 is TGTGCCAGCAGCCGCACTAGCGGGGGAAACAATGAGCAGTTCTTC. This sequence encodes CASSRTSGGNNEQFF. The J gene is TRBJ2-1, the V gene TRBV6-5, with 11 bases matching TRBD2. The CDR3 spans 15 residues. Per the germline V gene, CDR1 is MNHEY and CDR2 is SVGAGI. Losses at the gene ends were 6 bases for V and 5 bases for J; bases not matched to a gene: 6.

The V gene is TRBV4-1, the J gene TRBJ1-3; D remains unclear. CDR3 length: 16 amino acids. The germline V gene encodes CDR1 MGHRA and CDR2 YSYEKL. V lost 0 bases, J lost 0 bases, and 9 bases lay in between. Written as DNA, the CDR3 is TGCGCCAGCAGCCAAGATCCGCCCAGCTCTGGAAACACCATATATTTT. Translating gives CASSQDPPSSGNTIYF.

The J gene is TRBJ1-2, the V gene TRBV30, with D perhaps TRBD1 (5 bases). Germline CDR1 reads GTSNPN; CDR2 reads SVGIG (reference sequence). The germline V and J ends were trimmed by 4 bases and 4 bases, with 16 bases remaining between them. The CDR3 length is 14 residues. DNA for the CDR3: TGTGCCTGGAATAGTGGGGCCCAGGGCTATGGCTACACCTTC. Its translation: CAWNSGAQGYGYTF.

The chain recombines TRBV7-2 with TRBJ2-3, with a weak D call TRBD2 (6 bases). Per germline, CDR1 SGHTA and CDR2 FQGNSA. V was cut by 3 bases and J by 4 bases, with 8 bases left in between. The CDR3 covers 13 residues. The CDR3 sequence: CASSLREADTQYF. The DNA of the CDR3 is TGTGCCAGCAGCTTGCGGGAAGCAGATACGCAGTATTTT. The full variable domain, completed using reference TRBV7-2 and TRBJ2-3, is GAGVSQSPSNKVTEKGKDVELRCDPISGHTALYWYRQSLGQGLEFLIYFQGNSAPDKSGLPSDRFSAERTGGSVSTLTIQRTQQEDSAVYLCASSLREADTQYFGPGTRLTVL.

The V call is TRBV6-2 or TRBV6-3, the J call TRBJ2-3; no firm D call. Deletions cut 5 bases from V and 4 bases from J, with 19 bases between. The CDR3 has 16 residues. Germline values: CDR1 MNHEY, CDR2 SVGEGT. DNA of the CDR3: TGTGCCAGCAGTGATTTGACTCCCGTAGGTGCAGATACGCAGTATTTT. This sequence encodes CASSDLTPVGADTQYF.

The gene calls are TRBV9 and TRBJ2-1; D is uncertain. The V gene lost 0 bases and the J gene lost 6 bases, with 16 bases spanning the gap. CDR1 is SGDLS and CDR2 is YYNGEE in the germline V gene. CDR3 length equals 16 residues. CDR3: CASSVDELRLVNEQFF. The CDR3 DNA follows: TGTGCCAGCAGCGTAGACGAGTTACGTCTGGTCAATGAGCAGTTCTTC.

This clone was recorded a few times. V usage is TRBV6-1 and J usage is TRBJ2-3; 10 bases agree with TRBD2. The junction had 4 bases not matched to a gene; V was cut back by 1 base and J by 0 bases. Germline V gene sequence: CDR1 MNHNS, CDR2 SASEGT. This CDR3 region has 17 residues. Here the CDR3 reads CASSEGTSGSSTDTQYF. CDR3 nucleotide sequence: TGTGCCAGCAGTGAAGGGACTAGCGGATCTAGCACAGATACGCAGTATTTT.

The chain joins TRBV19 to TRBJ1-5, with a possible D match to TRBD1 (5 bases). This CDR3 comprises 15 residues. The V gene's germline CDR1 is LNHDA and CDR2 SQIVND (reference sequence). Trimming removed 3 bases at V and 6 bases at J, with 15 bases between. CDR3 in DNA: TGTGCCAGTAGTATTGGAGGGGCCGGTGGTCAGCCCCAGCATTTT. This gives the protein CASSIGGAGGQPQHF.

CDR3: CASSPLRDRGIGYTF. CDR3 DNA: TGTGCCAGCAGTCCCCTCCGGGACAGGGGGATCGGCTACACCTTC. This sequence joins TRBV28 and TRBJ1-2; 11 bases match TRBD1. The CDR3 sequence is 15 residues long. Germline V CDR1 and CDR2: MDHEN, SYDVKM. V lost 5 bases and J lost 8; bases outside the gene matches: 10.

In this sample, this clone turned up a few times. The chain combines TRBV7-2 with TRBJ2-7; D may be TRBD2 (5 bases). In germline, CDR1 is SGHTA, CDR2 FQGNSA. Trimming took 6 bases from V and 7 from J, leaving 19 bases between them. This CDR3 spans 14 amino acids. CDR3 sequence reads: CASSIGRAQREQYV. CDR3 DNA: TGTGCCAGCAGTATCGGTCGTGCACAGCGGGAGCAGTACGTC.

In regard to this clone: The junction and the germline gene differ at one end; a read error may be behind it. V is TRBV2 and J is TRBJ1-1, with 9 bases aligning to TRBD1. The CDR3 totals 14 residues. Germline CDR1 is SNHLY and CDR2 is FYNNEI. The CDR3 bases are TGTGCCAGCAGAGACCGGGACAGGGACCCCCACCGGGGCTTT. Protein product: CASRDRDRDPHRGF.

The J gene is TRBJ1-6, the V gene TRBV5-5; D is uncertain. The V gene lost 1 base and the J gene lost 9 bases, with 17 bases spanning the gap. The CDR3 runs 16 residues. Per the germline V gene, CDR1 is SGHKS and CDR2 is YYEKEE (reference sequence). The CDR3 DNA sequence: TGTGCCAGCAGCTTGATTCCGGGAATAACCATTTCACCCCTCCACTTT. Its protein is CASSLIPGITISPLHF.

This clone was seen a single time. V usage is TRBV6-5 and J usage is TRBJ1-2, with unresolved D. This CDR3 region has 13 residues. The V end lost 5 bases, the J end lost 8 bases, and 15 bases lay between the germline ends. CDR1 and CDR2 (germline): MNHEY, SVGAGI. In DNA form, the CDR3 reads TGTGCCAGCAGTCAGACCGGGGTGGGGGGCTACACCTTC. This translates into CASSQTGVGGYTF.

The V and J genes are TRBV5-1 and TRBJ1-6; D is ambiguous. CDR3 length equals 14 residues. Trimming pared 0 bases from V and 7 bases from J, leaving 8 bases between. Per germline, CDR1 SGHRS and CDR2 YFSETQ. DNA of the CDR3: TGCGCCAGCAGCTTGGTAAGCGCGAATTCACCCCTCCACTTT. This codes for CASSLVSANSPLHF.

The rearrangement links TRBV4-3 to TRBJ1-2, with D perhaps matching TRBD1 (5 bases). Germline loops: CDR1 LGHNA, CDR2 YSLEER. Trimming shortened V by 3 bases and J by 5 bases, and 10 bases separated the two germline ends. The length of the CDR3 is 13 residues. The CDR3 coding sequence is TGCGCCAGCAGCCAGGACGCAGGGTATGGCTACACCTTC. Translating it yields CASSQDAGYGYTF.

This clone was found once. CDR3: CAISDNGEQGTILYGYTF. The CDR3, as DNA: TGTGCCATCAGTGATAACGGGGAACAGGGGACGATACTCTATGGCTACACCTTC. V and J are TRBV10-3 and TRBJ1-2, with 7 bases aligning to TRBD1. Germline lookup yields CDR1 ENHRY and CDR2 SYGVKD. Trimming at V came to 3 bases and at J to 4 bases, leaving 17 bases not matched to a gene. The CDR3 runs to 18 residues.

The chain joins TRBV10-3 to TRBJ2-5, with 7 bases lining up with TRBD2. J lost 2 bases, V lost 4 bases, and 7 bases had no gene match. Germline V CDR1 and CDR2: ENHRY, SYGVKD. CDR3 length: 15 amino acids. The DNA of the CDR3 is TGTGCCATCAGTGCGAGCGGGACCCAACAAGAGACCCAGTACTTC. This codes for CAISASGTQQETQYF.

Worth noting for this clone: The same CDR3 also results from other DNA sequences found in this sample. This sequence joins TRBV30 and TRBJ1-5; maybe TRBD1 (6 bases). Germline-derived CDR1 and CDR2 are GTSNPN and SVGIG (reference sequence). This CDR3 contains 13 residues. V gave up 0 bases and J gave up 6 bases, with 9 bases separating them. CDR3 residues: CAWSVQGGQPQHF. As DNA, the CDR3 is TGTGCCTGGAGTGTACAGGGTGGTCAGCCCCAGCATTTT.

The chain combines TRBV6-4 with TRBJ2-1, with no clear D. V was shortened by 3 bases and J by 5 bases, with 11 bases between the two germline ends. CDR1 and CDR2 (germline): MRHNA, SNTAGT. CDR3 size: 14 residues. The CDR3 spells CASSEMWSDNEQFF. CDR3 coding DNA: TGTGCCAGCAGTGAAATGTGGTCAGACAATGAGCAGTTCTTC.